Below, 16 T cell receptor beta chains from the same sample are listed, as sequenced in a study of blood T cell repertoires in COVID-19. Profiling relied on immunoSEQ multiplex PCR, and the TCRdb table lists in-frame clones only, not all of them. This table has 30,000 to 40,000 clones, 88% appearing once. The source material was peripheral blood. Receptors were obtained from a human donor in a cohort sampled during active COVID-19.

The chain links TRBV19 to TRBJ2-3, with 9 bases that match TRBD2. Germline-derived CDR1 and CDR2 are LNHDA and SQIVND (reference sequence). V lost 5 bases, J lost 4 bases, and 7 bases stayed unmatched. The CDR3 is made up of 15 amino acids. The CDR3 bases are TGTGCCAGTAGTTTGGGACTAGCAGGCTCAGATACGCAGTATTTT. This encodes CASSLGLAGSDTQYF.

This clone was found once. The V gene is TRBV5-1, the J gene TRBJ2-4; D is perhaps TRBD2 (5 bases). Between the trimmed V and J ends, which lost 4 bases and 1 base, there was a span of 9 bases. The CDR3 consists of 14 residues. Germline lookup yields CDR1 SGHRS and CDR2 YFSETQ. The CDR3 region has the DNA TGCGCCAGCAGCGGGGAGCGGGCCAAAAACATTCAGTACTTC. Protein: CASSGERAKNIQYF.

This chain connects TRBV5-4 to TRBJ1-1; possibly TRBD1 for D (5 bases). Germline CDR1 reads SGHNT; CDR2 reads YYREEE (reference sequence). The CDR3 contains 12 residues. Trimming stripped 5 bases from V and 8 bases from J, with 13 bases between. The CDR3: CASRVVGGEAFF. CDR3 in DNA: TGTGCCAGCAGAGTGGTGGGGGGAGAAGCTTTCTTT.

The V call is TRBV18, the J call TRBJ2-5; 7 bases are a match to TRBD2. Germline V lookup: CDR1 KGHSH, CDR2 LQKENI. Trimming removed 10 bases from V and 2 bases from J; junction bases left unmatched: 7. This CDR3 is 13 amino acids long. The CDR3 region is CATFGTTQETQYF. The CDR3 region has the DNA TGTGCCACCTTCGGGACTACTCAAGAGACCCAGTACTTC.

The V gene is TRBV21-1, the J gene TRBJ2-7; the listed D gene, TRBD2, was not tested against the DNA. TRBV21-1 is a recognized pseudogene. This CDR3 comprises 14 residues. The CDR3 DNA reads TGTGCCAGCACCCCGGGGGGTACCTCCTACGAGCAGTACTTC. This sequence encodes CASTPGGTSYEQYF.

The chain employs TRBV7-2 and TRBJ1-1; D possibly corresponds to TRBD1 (6 bases). Trimming pared 1 base from V and 6 bases from J, leaving 21 bases between. Germline V gene sequence: CDR1 SGHTA, CDR2 FQGNSA. The CDR3 has 17 amino acids. CDR3 protein: CASSLERWGRFRAEAFF. The CDR3 DNA follows: TGTGCCAGCAGCTTAGAGAGGTGGGGGCGCTTTAGAGCTGAAGCTTTCTTT.

The gene calls are TRBV6-5 and TRBJ1-2; no firm D call. Germline lookup yields CDR1 MNHEY and CDR2 SVGAGI. V lost 8 bases to trimming and J lost 0 bases, with 10 bases between them. The CDR3 is 13 amino acids. CDR3 amino acids: CASSMVTNYGYTF. The CDR3 DNA reads as TGTGCCAGCTCTATGGTAACTAACTATGGCTACACCTTC.

The chain employs TRBV19 and TRBJ1-1, with D possibly being TRBD1 (5 bases). Trimming stripped 5 bases from V and 7 bases from J, with 8 bases between. This CDR3 has 11 residues. Per germline, CDR1 LNHDA and CDR2 SQIVND (reference sequence). The CDR3 loop is CASSLGGEAFF. The CDR3 DNA reads as TGTGCCAGTAGTCTCGGGGGTGAAGCTTTCTTT.

This chain connects TRBV7-2 to TRBJ2-3; 8 bases are a match to TRBD2. The V gene end was trimmed by 4 bases and the J gene end by 7 bases; junction bases not matched to a gene: 16. The CDR3 totals 17 residues. Germline V gives CDR1 SGHTA, CDR2 FQGNSA. The CDR3, as DNA: TGTGCCAGCAGCTCTGGAGGGAGCGGGGGCCCCCAAAATACGCAGTATTTT. Amino acid sequence: CASSSGGSGGPQNTQYF.

The chain carries TRBV4-1 and TRBJ1-2; no definite D call. V was cut by 0 bases and J by 7 bases, with 15 bases left in between. The CDR3 sequence is 15 residues long. Germline CDR1 reads MGHRA; CDR2 reads YSYEKL. CDR3 sequence reads: CASSQDLLGASGYTF. The CDR3 nucleotides are TGCGCCAGCAGCCAAGATCTACTCGGTGCTAGTGGCTACACCTTC.

V gene TRBV5-1 combines with J gene TRBJ2-3; tentatively, D is TRBD2 (6 bases). CDR3 size: 15 residues. Germline assignment: CDR1 SGHRS and CDR2 YFSETQ. Trimming took 7 bases from V and 0 from J, leaving 15 bases between them. CDR3 residues: CASRRGGASTDTQYF. CDR3 DNA sequence: TGCGCCAGCCGGAGGGGCGGGGCGAGCACAGATACGCAGTATTTT.

The rearrangement uses TRBV5-6 and TRBJ2-2; 12 nucleotides agree with TRBD2. The CDR3 consists of 19 residues. The trim removed 0 bases at V and 4 bases at J, leaving 10 bases unmatched. Germline V gene data show CDR1 as SGHDT and CDR2 as YYEEEE. CDR3 DNA sequence: TGTGCCAGCAGCTTGGAAGGACTAGCGGGGATTTCTACCACCGGGGAGCTGTTTTTT. Amino acid sequence: CASSLEGLAGISTTGELFF.

The chain uses TRBV19 and TRBJ2-6; the D gene is possibly TRBD2 (6 bases). Between the trimmed V and J ends, which lost 3 bases and 2 bases, there was a span of 8 bases. From germline, CDR1 is LNHDA and CDR2 SQIVND (reference sequence). The CDR3 is made up of 15 amino acids. The chain's CDR3 is CASSMSGPGANVLTF. The CDR3 DNA sequence: TGTGCCAGTAGTATGAGCGGGCCTGGGGCCAACGTCCTGACTTTC.

J is TRBJ2-6 and V is TRBV6-6; D is uncertain. Trimming shortened V by 5 bases and J by 0 bases, and 23 bases separated the two germline ends. The CDR3 runs to 20 residues. Per the germline V gene, CDR1 is MNHNY and CDR2 is SVGAGI (reference sequence). The DNA of the CDR3 is TGTGCCAGCAGTCCTTTACATGGCTCTCGTCGATTCTCTGGGGCCAACGTCCTGACTTTC. This translates into CASSPLHGSRRFSGANVLTF.

The chain links TRBV5-1 to TRBJ1-2, with a tentative D call TRBD1 (6 bases). Per the germline V gene, CDR1 is SGHRS and CDR2 is YFSETQ. V gave up 4 bases and J gave up 6 bases, with 19 bases separating them. The CDR3 has 15 amino acids. CDR3 in DNA: TGCGCCAGCAGCCGCCTCCGGGCAGGGGCGGATGGCTACACCTTC. Its translation is CASSRLRAGADGYTF.

This chain connects TRBV5-1 to TRBJ2-5, with TRBD1 matching 8 bases. Germline lookup yields CDR1 SGHRS and CDR2 YFSETQ. The CDR3 runs to 15 residues. V gave up 4 bases and J gave up 5 bases; unmatched junction bases: 10. This CDR3 is CASSPGRGPGETQYF. CDR3 DNA: TGCGCCAGCAGCCCAGGCAGGGGGCCAGGGGAGACCCAGTACTTC. The variable domain in full, with the rest retrieved from reference TRBV5-1 and TRBJ2-5, is KAGVTQTPRYLIKTRGQQVTLSCSPISGHRSVSWYQQTPGQGLQFLFEYFSETQRNKGNFPGRFSGRQFSNSRSEMNVSTLELGDSALYLCASSPGRGPGETQYFGPGTRLLVL.